This T cell receptor (beta chain) was identified in a study of blood T cell repertoires in COVID-19 (TCRdb year 2020). Looking at the study overall: Samples from collaborators originated in the United States, Italy and Spain and spanned both the acute and convalescent phases of COVID-19. The material from the prospective study consisted of cDNA or gDNA derived from T cells, B-cell-depleted T cells, or PBMCs. Subjects who had been exposed to COVID-19, were actively infected with it, or had recovered from it provided the deeply sampled blood TCRbeta repertoires that made up the dataset. The repertoires were released in a freely available public database meant as a resource for research on the immune response to SARS-CoV-2. The samples were drawn from two sources: the first 160 participants of the ongoing ImmuneRACE study, and 1,000 to 1,500 subjects contributed by 6 global collaborators. A de-identified subject ID, COVID-19 status, age in years and sex were almost always included in the sample metadata. Where HLA class I and class II types were available, the types were taken from metadata supplied by the sample provider, not from assay-based typing.

Samples from volunteer blood donors who had recovered from COVID-19 were contributed by a second Seattle source. Whole blood was collected in K2EDTA tubes by collaborating institutions according to the institutions' own protocols. For TCRbeta analysis, collaborators shipped samples in one of three forms: frozen whole blood, isolated PBMCs, or DNA extracted from either of those sample types. TCRbeta CDR3 regions were amplified from genomic DNA by means of the immunoSEQ Assay, a bias-controlled multiplex PCR. The paper's processing steps were these. Nucleated cell counts per sample were estimated from amplification of reference gene primers within the assay. Sequence reads were collapsed and filtered to measure the absolute abundance of every unique TCRbeta CDR3 rearrangement. For each sample, productive Simpson clonality was calculated as the square root of Simpson's diversity index across productive rearrangements. TCRdb carries this immuneACCESS record with in-frame sequences only. Its versions omit some clonotypes, under half of them owing to an unresolved V gene in the studies checked, with the rest unexplained. The DNA was the basis for D and trimming; V, J and clone size are from that table. The sample has 180,000 or so clones on record, approximately 80% of them singletons. The ten largest make up roughly 13% of the sample.

Broad study findings and their caveats: The quantity of clinical and demographic metadata differed by source and by participant and was supplied without curation.

With regard to this clone: What this receptor recognizes is not known. Base qualities are missing; no much larger clone stands one base away.

The CDR3 covers 15 residues, taking in both the cysteine and the phenylalanine. Kept here is only the CDR3 DNA, which spans 45 bases and is read in frame from base 1. Unmatched junction bases come to 8, with V trimmed by 8 bases and J by 6 bases. Reading the germline V gene (reference sequence) gives CDR1 LNHDA and CDR2 SQIVND. The TCR originated in a man aged 45 to 65 who had recovered from COVID-19. Sample: peripheral blood. The chain is encoded by TRBV19 joined to TRBJ1-6, with 9 middle bases fitting TRBD1. The nucleotides are TGTGCCAGTTCAAGCGAGGACAGGGGTAATTCACCCCTCCACTTT. This encodes CASSSEDRGNSPLHF. The reference TRBV19 and TRBJ1-6 proteins fill in what lies around the CDR3, so the full variable domain reads DGGITQSPKYLFRKEGQNVTLSCEQNLNHDAMYWYRQDPGQGLRLIYYSQIVNDFQKGDIAEGYSVSREKKESFPLTVTSAQKNPTAFYLCASSSEDRGNSPLHFGNGTRLTVT.